This T cell receptor (beta chain) was recovered during a study of blood T cell repertoires in COVID-19. Across the study: The origin of the acute and convalescent COVID-19 samples was the United States, Italy and Spain. In each case, the material was cDNA or gDNA derived from T cells, B-cell-depleted T cells, or PBMCs.

In the original analysis: Amplifying reference gene primers gave estimates of nucleated cell counts. TCRdb's copy holds only in-frame clones and misses some; the assay was immunoSEQ multiplex PCR. That table furnishes V, J and clone size, whereas the DNA furnished D and trimming. The table lists tens of thousands of clones, about 87% of them singletons, with around 7.7% in the top ten. What was sequenced was peripheral blood. The TCR originated in a human donor with active COVID-19. The donor label of this sample is uncertain.

CDR3 coding DNA: TGTGCCAGCTCATCTCAGGGGACTAATGAAAAACTGTTTTTT. It specifies CASSSQGTNEKLFF. The chain uses TRBV18 and TRBJ1-4; weak D call: TRBD1 (6 bases). In germline, CDR1 is KGHSH, CDR2 LQKENI. CDR3 length: 14 residues. The V end was cut by 5 bases, the J end by 2 bases, with 9 bases between.